This section outlines one T cell receptor (beta chain) sequence together with its context. The protocol was immunoSEQ multiplex PCR, while the TCRdb copy is restricted to in-frame clones and leaves out a portion. The table has 150,000 to 200,000 clones, more than 80% seen once. This sample was taken from a study of T cell responses to AZD1222 COVID-19 vaccine. The sequence was obtained from an adult in good health. The material was peripheral blood, obtained on day 0 of AZD1222 vaccination.

The CDR3 DNA follows: TGTGCCAGCAGCGCCCAAGGAGGGGGAGGATACAATGAGCAGTTCTTC. Translation gives CASSAQGGGGYNEQFF. The rearrangement joins TRBV9 to TRBJ2-1; D may correspond to TRBD1 or TRBD2 (6 bases each). CDR1 is SGDLS, CDR2 YYNGEE, per germline. Trimming removed 3 bases at V and 4 bases at J, with 17 bases between. The CDR3 loop spans 16 amino acids.